The next 22 T cell receptor beta chains were all read from a single sample in a study of regulatory T cells in long-lasting Graves disease. Construction of TCR beta libraries relied on iRepertoire HTBI primers and on Arm-PCR targeting CDR3 regions. Each CDR3 protein gets one entry after TCRdb re-called the multiplex PCR reads with MiXCR. The table lists around 500,000 distinct CDR3 sequences, roughly 14% of them singletons, with 10% in the top ten. Time point here: newly diagnosed GD, antithyroid drugs for less than 3 months. Extracted PBMC RNA gave rise to the TCR library. The same data also went into a second study, on T cells in Graves' hyperthyroidism and ophthalmopathy.

The sample in question was peripheral blood mononuclear cells (PBMCs), obtained at new diagnosis, from a patient treated with antithyroid drugs. All receptors derive from a man aged 25-45 years with Graves disease.

This chain connects TRBV20-1 to TRBJ2-3; 7 nucleotides align to TRBD2. The CDR3 contains 15 residues. The germline V gene encodes CDR1 DFQATT and CDR2 SNEGSKA (reference sequence). V lost 4 bases, J lost 1 base, and 8 bases stayed unmatched. In DNA form, the CDR3 reads TGCAGTGCTACGAAAGCGGGAACGGGCACAGATACGCAGTATTTT. Translated: CSATKAGTGTDTQYF.

V usage is TRBV20-1 and J usage is TRBJ1-5, with a possible D match to TRBD1 (5 bases). Germline CDR1 and CDR2: DFQATT and SNEGSKA (reference sequence). The CDR3 covers 14 residues. The V and J ends lost 1 base and 3 bases respectively, with 10 bases between them. The CDR3 reads CSARAGRINQPQHF. CDR3 sequence (DNA): TGCAGTGCTAGAGCGGGGCGGATCAATCAGCCCCAGCATTTT.

This clonotype was seen repeatedly, ten times or more. The rearrangement joins TRBV3-1 to TRBJ2-4; no firm D call. V lost 8 bases and J lost 0, with 8 bases in between. Germline values: CDR1 LGHDT, CDR2 YNNKEL (reference sequence). This CDR3 spans 13 amino acids. The CDR3 loop is CASLNLAKNIQYF. The CDR3 DNA reads TGTGCCAGCCTAAACCTAGCCAAAAACATTCAGTACTTC.

Turning to this clonotype: Relative to the germline gene, one junction end is altered; a read error may explain this. This chain uses TRBV12-3 or TRBV12-4 with TRBJ1-2; TRBD1 might be the D (5 bases). The CDR3 extends over 14 amino acids. CDR3 nucleotide sequence: TGTGCCAACAGTTTGGGAGGGGCAAACTATGGCTACACCTTC. It codes for CANSLGGANYGYTF.

This clonotype was recorded at least ten times. V gene TRBV30 combines with J gene TRBJ1-5, with no clear D. The germline V gene has CDR1 GTSNPN and CDR2 SVGIG (reference sequence). The CDR3 sequence is 13 residues long. V lost 6 bases, J lost 3 bases, and 12 bases lay in between. The CDR3 spells CACDWGFNQPQHF. The DNA for the CDR3 is TGTGCCTGCGACTGGGGTTTCAATCAGCCCCAGCATTTT.

This clonotype was counted between two and nine times. The chain has TRBV2 and TRBJ2-2; possibly TRBD2 for D (7 bases). The V end lost 6 bases, the J end lost 6 bases, and 17 bases lay between the germline ends. CDR1 is SNHLY and CDR2 is FYNNEI in the germline V gene. The CDR3 is 15 residues long. CDR3 region: CASRGGEGSAGELFF. The CDR3 nucleotides are TGTGCCAGCAGAGGGGGGGAGGGTTCAGCCGGGGAGCTGTTTTTT.

This clonotype has a handful of counts. The chain has TRBV6-2 or TRBV6-3 and TRBJ2-1; tentative D call: TRBD2 (5 bases). Germline V gives CDR1 MNHEY, CDR2 SVGEGT. V was cut by 0 bases and J by 3 bases, with 12 bases left in between. The CDR3 totals 16 residues. The CDR3 DNA sequence: TGTGCCAGCAGTTACTCGATCGAGCGGAACTACAATGAGCAGTTCTTC. Amino acid sequence: CASSYSIERNYNEQFF.

This clonotype was seen ten or more times. V usage is TRBV6-2 or TRBV6-3 and J usage is TRBJ2-3, with a weak D call TRBD2 (6 bases). Germline V CDR1 and CDR2: MNHEY, SVGEGT. V lost 5 bases, J lost 5 bases, and 17 bases lay in between. CDR3 length: 15 residues. This CDR3 is CASSRSGSIVDTQYF. CDR3 bases: TGTGCCAGCAGTCGAAGCGGGTCGATCGTAGATACGCAGTATTTT.

As concerns this clonotype: No conserved phenylalanine or tryptophan is present at the end of the CDR3, so a read error is the likely explanation. This rearrangement joins TRBV24-1 to TRBJ2-3, with TRBD2 identical over 10 bases. V was clipped by 3 bases and J by 3 bases; unmatched bases: 5. Per the germline V gene, CDR1 is KGHDR and CDR2 is SFDVKD. This CDR3 is 16 amino acids long. CDR3 sequence reads: CATSDRTSGKTDTQYL. CDR3 DNA: TGTGCCACCAGTGATCGGACTAGCGGAAAAACAGATACGCAGTATCTT.

The rearrangement uses TRBV7-9 and TRBJ2-3; D unclear. Germline CDR1 and CDR2: SEHNR and FQNEAQ (reference sequence). The CDR3 is 14 residues long. V dropped 7 bases and J dropped 1 base, with 12 bases sitting between them. This CDR3 reads CASTPVSRTDTQYF. CDR3 DNA: TGTGCCAGCACCCCAGTATCCCGCACAGATACGCAGTATTTT.

In its sample, this clonotype was seen many times. This rearrangement joins TRBV28 to TRBJ2-2, with D maybe TRBD1 (5 bases). This CDR3 is built from 14 residues. Germline V gives CDR1 MDHEN, CDR2 SYDVKM. V dropped 2 bases and J dropped 7 bases, with 11 bases sitting between them. The CDR3: CASSLQGVVGELFF. CDR3 sequence (DNA): TGTGCCAGCAGTTTACAAGGGGTGGTCGGGGAGCTGTTTTTT.

This clonotype has a count of ten or more. The chain is built from TRBV27 and TRBJ2-1, with a tentative D call TRBD2 (6 bases). Deletions cut 6 bases from V and 15 bases from J, with 27 bases between. CDR3 length: 15 residues. Germline V gene sequence: CDR1 MNHEY, CDR2 SMNVEV (reference sequence). The CDR3 is CASSRDGSSTSRVFF. CDR3 nucleotide sequence: TGTGCCAGCAGCCGGGACGGATCCTCGACTAGTAGAGTGTTCTTC.

The rearrangement links TRBV12-5 to TRBJ2-1; 9 positions match TRBD2. The CDR3 has 15 residues. V was pared by 1 base and J by 7 bases, with 5 bases of the junction left unmatched. Germline V gene sequence: CDR1 LGHNT, CDR2 FRNRAP. The CDR3 nucleotides are TGTGCTAGTGGTTTGGGCGGGGGGGGGAAAAATGAGCAGTTCTTC. Its translation is CASGLGGGGKNEQFF.

The chain links TRBV6-1 to TRBJ2-5, with 10 bases lining up with TRBD2. This CDR3 region has 14 residues. The germline V gene has CDR1 MNHNS and CDR2 SASEGT. V lost 6 bases and J lost 5; bases outside the gene matches: 6. CDR3 in amino acids: CASRWGSGGETQYF. In DNA, the CDR3 is TGTGCCAGCAGATGGGGTAGCGGGGGGGAGACCCAGTACTTC.

The genes are TRBV9 and TRBJ2-3; TRBD2 aligns across 7 bases. The germline V gene has CDR1 SGDLS and CDR2 YYNGEE. V gave up 6 bases and J gave up 3 bases; unmatched junction bases: 13. This CDR3 comprises 16 residues. The CDR3 spells CASNPIAGDRTDTQYF. In DNA form, the CDR3 reads TGTGCCAGCAACCCCATAGCGGGCGATAGGACAGATACGCAGTATTTT.

This clonotype was observed many times. V and J are TRBV27 and TRBJ1-4; no clear D. V was clipped by 6 bases and J by 0 bases, with 14 bases between them. Germline V gene lookup returns CDR1 MNHEY and CDR2 SMNVEV (reference sequence). This CDR3 region has 16 residues. The chain's CDR3 is CASSRSTAATNEKLFF. The CDR3 DNA is TGTGCCAGCAGCCGATCTACGGCTGCAACTAATGAAAAACTGTTTTTT.

The table lists this clonotype with many counts. The V call is TRBV7-2, the J call TRBJ2-5, with 9 bases that match TRBD2. The CDR3 consists of 16 residues. J gave up 5 bases and V 7 bases, and 14 bases lay outside the gene matches. Germline loops: CDR1 SGHTA, CDR2 FQGNSA. The CDR3 loop is CASTVYSGSGQETQYF. The CDR3, as DNA: TGTGCCAGCACCGTGTATAGCGGGAGCGGTCAGGAGACCCAGTACTTC.

Only a few counts were recorded for this clonotype. The chain carries TRBV7-8 and TRBJ2-7; 8 bases are shared with TRBD1. Germline V lookup: CDR1 SGHVS, CDR2 FQNEAQ. Trimming cost V 1 base and J 6 bases; bases outside gene matches: 5. This CDR3 is 14 amino acids long. The CDR3 coding sequence is TGTGCCAGCAGCTTAGTGGGCCAGGGGGCCGAGCAGTACTTC. The encoded protein is CASSLVGQGAEQYF.

This clonotype occurred a few times. The chain joins TRBV20-1 to TRBJ1-1, with D possibly being TRBD1 (6 bases). Germline values: CDR1 DFQATT, CDR2 SNEGSKA (reference sequence). V lost 0 bases and J 7 bases, leaving 18 bases between the germline ends. This CDR3 comprises 15 residues. The CDR3 sequence is CSARDPGVIFSEAFF. In nucleotides, the CDR3 is TGCAGTGCTAGAGACCCAGGGGTTATTTTTAGTGAAGCTTTCTTT.

Ten or more counts support this clonotype. The V call is TRBV11-2, the J call TRBJ2-1; no definite D call. Trimming shortened V by 0 bases and J by 6 bases, and 6 bases separated the two germline ends. This CDR3 region has 13 residues. Germline V gene data show CDR1 as SGHAT and CDR2 as FQNNGV. The CDR3 bases are TGTGCCAGCAGCTTAGATTCCGCCAATGAGCAGTTCTTC. This gives the protein CASSLDSANEQFF. Based on the CDR3 plus reference TRBV11-2 and TRBJ2-1, the full variable domain is EAGVAQSPRYKIIEKRQSVAFWCNPISGHATLYWYQQILGQGPKLLIQFQNNGVVDDSQLPKDRFSAERLKGVDSTLKIQPAKLEDSAVYLCASSLDSANEQFFGPGTRLTVL.

This clonotype was counted ten times or more. This CDR3 is CASSLEFNTEAFF. The CDR3 nucleotides are TGCGCCAGCAGCTTGGAGTTCAACACTGAAGCTTTCTTT. The rearrangement joins TRBV5-1 to TRBJ1-1, with D uncertain. This CDR3 spans 13 amino acids. The germline V and J ends were trimmed by 0 bases and 2 bases, with 5 bases remaining between them. Looked up from germline, CDR1 is SGHRS and CDR2 is YFSETQ.

This clonotype has a count of ten or more. This chain uses TRBV5-1 with TRBJ1-1; D uncertain. CDR1 is SGHRS, CDR2 YFSETQ, per germline. Trimming shortened V by 0 bases and J by 1 base, and 10 bases separated the two germline ends. The CDR3 sequence is 15 residues long. The CDR3 bases are TGCGCCAGCAGCTTGGATCTCAGGAGGAACACTGAAGCTTTCTTT. Its translation is CASSLDLRRNTEAFF.